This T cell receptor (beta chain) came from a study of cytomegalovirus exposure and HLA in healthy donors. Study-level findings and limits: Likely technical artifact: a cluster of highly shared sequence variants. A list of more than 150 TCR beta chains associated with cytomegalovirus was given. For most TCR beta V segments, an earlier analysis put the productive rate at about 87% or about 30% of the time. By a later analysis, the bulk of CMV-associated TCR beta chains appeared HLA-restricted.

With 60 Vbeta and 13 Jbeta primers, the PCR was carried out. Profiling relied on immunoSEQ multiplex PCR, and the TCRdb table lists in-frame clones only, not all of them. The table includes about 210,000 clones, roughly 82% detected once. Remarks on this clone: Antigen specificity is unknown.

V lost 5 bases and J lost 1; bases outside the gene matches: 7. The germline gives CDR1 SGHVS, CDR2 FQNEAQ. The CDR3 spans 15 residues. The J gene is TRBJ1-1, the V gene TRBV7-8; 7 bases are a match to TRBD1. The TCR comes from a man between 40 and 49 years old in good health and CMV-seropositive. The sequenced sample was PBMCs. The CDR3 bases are TGTGCCAGCAGCCTTACCAACAGGGGGAACACTGAAGCTTTCTTT. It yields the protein CASSLTNRGNTEAFF.